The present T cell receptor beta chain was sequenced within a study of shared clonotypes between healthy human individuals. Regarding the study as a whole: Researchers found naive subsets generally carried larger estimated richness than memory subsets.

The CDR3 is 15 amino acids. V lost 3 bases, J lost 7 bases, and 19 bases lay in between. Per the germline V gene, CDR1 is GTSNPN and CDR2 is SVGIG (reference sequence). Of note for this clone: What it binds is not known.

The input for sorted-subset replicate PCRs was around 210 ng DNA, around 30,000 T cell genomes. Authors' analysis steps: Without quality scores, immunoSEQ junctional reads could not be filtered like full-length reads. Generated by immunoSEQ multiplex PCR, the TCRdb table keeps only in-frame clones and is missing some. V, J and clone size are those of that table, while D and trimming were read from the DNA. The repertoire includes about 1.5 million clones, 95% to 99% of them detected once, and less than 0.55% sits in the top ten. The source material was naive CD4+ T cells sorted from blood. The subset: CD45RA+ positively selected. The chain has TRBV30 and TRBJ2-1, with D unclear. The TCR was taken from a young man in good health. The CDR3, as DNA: TGTGCCTGGAGGATCGGCTTTGGGAACCGAAATGAGCAGTTCTTC. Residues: CAWRIGFGNRNEQFF.